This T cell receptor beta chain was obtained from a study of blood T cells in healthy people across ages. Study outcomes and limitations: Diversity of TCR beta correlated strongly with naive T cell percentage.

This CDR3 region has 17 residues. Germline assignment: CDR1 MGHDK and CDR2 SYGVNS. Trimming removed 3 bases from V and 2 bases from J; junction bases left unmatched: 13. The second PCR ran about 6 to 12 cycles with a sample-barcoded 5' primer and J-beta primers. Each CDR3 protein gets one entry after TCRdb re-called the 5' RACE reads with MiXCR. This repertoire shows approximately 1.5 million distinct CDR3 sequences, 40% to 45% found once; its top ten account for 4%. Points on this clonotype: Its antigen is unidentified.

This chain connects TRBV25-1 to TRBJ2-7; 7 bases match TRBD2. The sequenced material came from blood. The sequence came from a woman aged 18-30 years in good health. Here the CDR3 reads CASSDPSDSGPPYEQYF. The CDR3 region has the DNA TGTGCCAGCAGTGACCCCTCGGATAGCGGGCCACCCTACGAGCAGTACTTC.